The rows below give T cell receptor beta chains drawn from one sample of a study of monozygotic twins with inflammatory bowel disease. Using the 5' RACE reads, TCRdb records one entry per CDR3 protein without DNA. The sample shows more than 300,000 distinct CDR3 sequences, and about 5% sits with its ten largest clones. The sequenced sample consisted of blood. The receptor source for this set is a human donor with ulcerative colitis or Crohn's disease, or a healthy co-twin of an affected twin (not recorded which). Each CDR3 is given with its conserved first and last residue.

v_gene	len	j_gene	CDR3aa
TRBV15	12	TRBJ1-1	CATSAGTISAFF
TRBV5-1	16	TRBJ2-5	CASSPRGGASQETQYF
TRBV4-2	13	TRBJ2-1	CASSPLLYNEQFF
TRBV20-1	17	TRBJ2-1	CSAPELAGVRSYNEQFF
TRBV20-1	17	TRBJ2-7	CSAPLRAGEGSTYEQYF
TRBV7-2	14	TRBJ1-2	CASSRTGGHYGYTF
TRBV7-8	16	TRBJ2-7	CASSLRGRWALDEQYF
TRBV30	16	TRBJ2-2	CAWSGDTRTYTGELFF
TRBV7-9	15	TRBJ2-1	CASSLVGGRRDEQFF
TRBV10-3	14	TRBJ2-5	CATNPLGVSETQYF
TRBV30	13	TRBJ1-5	CAWSRRPNQPQHF
TRBV18	16	TRBJ1-1	CASSPLSGTGSAEAFF
TRBV6-2/TRBV6-3	14	TRBJ2-7	CASSYPRSDYEQYF
TRBV30	13	TRBJ1-2	CAWSVNRAYGYTF
TRBV10-3	17	TRBJ2-1	CAISELGLAGGPWEQFF
TRBV7-2	14	TRBJ1-2	CASSFKSQAGGYTF
TRBV7-2	12	TRBJ2-2	CASSRDTGELFF
TRBV29-1	12	TRBJ1-2	CSVLITGGGYTF
TRBV4-3	14	TRBJ2-2	CASSQDRDTGELFF
TRBV14	16	TRBJ2-2	CASRTTSGTNTGELFF
TRBV28	12	TRBJ2-5	CASSPLLATQYF
TRBV11-2	13	TRBJ1-5	CASSPIFGQPQHF
TRBV24-1	16	TRBJ2-3	CATSDSRTGYTDTQYF
TRBV19	18	TRBJ2-3	CASSTPGQGSKAADTQYF
TRBV3-1	15	TRBJ2-7	CASSLSRDKTYEQYF
TRBV10-2	14	TRBJ2-7	CASSAQGVRYEQYF
TRBV7-2	13	TRBJ2-7	CATNQGARYEQYF
TRBV6-1	11	TRBJ2-7	CASMERSEQYF
TRBV7-9	13	TRBJ1-2	CASSSDGFRGYTF
TRBV7-2	15	TRBJ2-1	CASSLVAGGISEQFF
TRBV3-1	16	TRBJ2-3	CASSQYGSGGTDTQYF
TRBV6-5	14	TRBJ2-7	CASSFTQKSYEQYF
TRBV11-2	15	TRBJ2-6	CASSLAASGANVLTF
TRBV20-1	13	TRBJ2-7	CSARTSGGYEQYF
TRBV7-2	13	TRBJ1-4	CASSFRTNEKLFF
TRBV20-1	14	TRBJ1-5	CSARGTHSNQPQHF
TRBV27	16	TRBJ2-4	CASSYRQTGGGNIQYF
TRBV24-1	16	TRBJ2-2	CATSGIAGLGTGELFF
TRBV12-2	14	TRBJ2-7	CASRPSRQCHEQYF
TRBV5-4	15	TRBJ2-3	CASSLFREPVDTQYF